A selection of T cell receptor beta chains follows, all from one sample in a study of control samples from healthy donors and cancer patients. Sequencing used immunoSEQ multiplex PCR; TCRdb keeps in-frame clones, though not all of them. The sample has 150,000 to 190,000 clones, about 93% seen once. Sequencing input: blood. These receptors were obtained from a man aged 45-65 years in good health. CDR3s include the opening cysteine and the closing phenylalanine or tryptophan. Each record gives: J gene, V gene, clone size, D gene, CDR3 protein, CDR3 DNA. The D gene is left open where the match is weak. Expanded clones get a size class; other rows say once, few or many, or leave the size out.

j_gene: TRBJ2-7
v_gene: TRBV5-1
abundance: .
d_gene: .
CDR3aa: CASSIGQRNEQYF
CDR3nt: TGCGCCAGCAGCATCGGACAGAGGAACGAGCAGTACTTC

j_gene: TRBJ2-1
v_gene: TRBV6-2/TRBV6-3
abundance: once
d_gene: TRBD2
CDR3aa: CASSRLAGGLDEQFF
CDR3nt: TGTGCCAGCAGCCGACTAGCGGGAGGTCTGGATGAGCAGTTCTTC

j_gene: TRBJ1-2
v_gene: TRBV7-9
abundance: .
d_gene: .
CDR3aa: CASSLDTPYGYTF
CDR3nt: TGTGCCAGCAGCTTAGACACTCCCTATGGCTACACCTTC

j_gene: TRBJ2-3
v_gene: TRBV28
abundance: .
d_gene: TRBD2
CDR3aa: CASSLGGAGGVTDTQYF
CDR3nt: TGTGCCAGCAGTCTGGGGGGAGCGGGAGGTGTCACAGATACGCAGTATTTT

j_gene: TRBJ2-2
v_gene: TRBV6-5
abundance: .
d_gene: TRBD1
CDR3aa: CASSRQGAGTGELFF
CDR3nt: TGTGCCAGCAGTAGACAGGGGGCCGGGACCGGGGAGCTGTTTTTT

j_gene: TRBJ2-1
v_gene: TRBV6-5
abundance: .
d_gene: TRBD1
CDR3aa: CASSRDRSYNEQFF
CDR3nt: TGTGCCAGCTCGAGGGACAGGTCATACAATGAGCAGTTCTTC

j_gene: TRBJ2-7
v_gene: TRBV5-1
abundance: .
d_gene: TRBD2
CDR3aa: CASSLGTSGAYEQYF
CDR3nt: TGCGCCAGCAGCTTGGGGACTAGCGGGGCCTACGAGCAGTACTTC

j_gene: TRBJ2-7
v_gene: TRBV29-1
abundance: .
d_gene: .
CDR3aa: CSVEDRAGSKQYF
CDR3nt: TGCAGCGTTGAAGATCGGGCGGGTTCCAAGCAGTACTTC

j_gene: TRBJ1-1
v_gene: TRBV12-3/TRBV12-4
abundance: .
d_gene: .
CDR3aa: CASSLALTEAFF
CDR3nt: TGTGCCAGCAGTTTAGCGCTCACTGAAGCTTTCTTT

j_gene: TRBJ2-4
v_gene: TRBV27
abundance: .
d_gene: .
CDR3aa: CASSLTRGVIQYF
CDR3nt: TGTGCCAGCAGTTTAACCCGAGGGGTTATTCAGTACTTC

j_gene: TRBJ1-1
v_gene: TRBV29-1
abundance: .
d_gene: .
CDR3aa: CSVEDHGYSEAFF
CDR3nt: TGCAGCGTTGAAGATCATGGGTACTCTGAAGCTTTCTTT

j_gene: TRBJ2-3
v_gene: TRBV10-3
abundance: .
d_gene: TRBD2
CDR3aa: CAISESPARASGKSDTQYF
CDR3nt: TGTGCCATCAGTGAGTCGCCCGCTCGGGCGAGCGGGAAGTCAGATACGCAGTATTTT

j_gene: TRBJ1-4
v_gene: TRBV5-1
abundance: .
d_gene: TRBD1
CDR3aa: CASSVTGTDEKLFF
CDR3nt: TGCGCCAGCAGCGTAACCGGGACAGATGAAAAACTGTTTTTT

j_gene: TRBJ2-1
v_gene: TRBV5-1
abundance: .
d_gene: TRBD2
CDR3aa: CASSLAKLANNEQFF
CDR3nt: TGCGCCAGCAGCTTGGCCAAACTAGCGAACAATGAGCAGTTCTTC

j_gene: TRBJ1-5
v_gene: TRBV28
abundance: .
d_gene: .
CDR3aa: CASSLSRGGFPQPQHF
CDR3nt: TGTGCCAGCAGTTTATCGAGGGGCGGTTTCCCTCAGCCCCAGCATTTT

j_gene: TRBJ1-1
v_gene: TRBV3-1/TRBV3-2
abundance: .
d_gene: .
CDR3aa: CASSQDRDKNTEAFF
CDR3nt: TGTGCCAGCAGCCAAGATCGTGACAAGAACACTGAAGCTTTCTTT

j_gene: TRBJ2-5
v_gene: TRBV12-3/TRBV12-4
abundance: .
d_gene: TRBD2
CDR3aa: CASNPGRESAQYF
CDR3nt: TGTGCCAGCAACCCCGGGAGGGAGTCTGCCCAGTACTTC

j_gene: TRBJ2-7
v_gene: TRBV5-1
abundance: .
d_gene: TRBD2
CDR3aa: CASSLSTGGYEQYF
CDR3nt: TGCGCCAGCAGCTTGTCGACGGGGGGCTACGAGCAGTACTTC

j_gene: TRBJ2-7
v_gene: TRBV12-3/TRBV12-4
abundance: .
d_gene: TRBD1
CDR3aa: CASTLGQGYEQYF
CDR3nt: TGTGCCAGCACCCTGGGACAGGGATACGAGCAGTACTTC

j_gene: TRBJ2-5
v_gene: TRBV6-5
abundance: .
d_gene: .
CDR3aa: CASRSPGQETQYF
CDR3nt: TGTGCCAGCAGGTCCCCGGGGCAAGAGACCCAGTACTTC

j_gene: TRBJ1-2
v_gene: TRBV28
abundance: .
d_gene: .
CDR3aa: CASRTPPSAASYGYTF
CDR3nt: TGTGCCAGCAGGACCCCCCCTAGCGCCGCCTCTTATGGCTACACCTTC

j_gene: TRBJ2-7
v_gene: TRBV5-6
abundance: .
d_gene: .
CDR3aa: CASSSIQGAYEQYF
CDR3nt: TGTGCCAGCAGCTCGATACAGGGAGCCTACGAGCAGTACTTC

j_gene: TRBJ2-2
v_gene: TRBV7-8
abundance: .
d_gene: .
CDR3aa: CASSRSNTGELFF
CDR3nt: TGTGCCAGCAGCCGGTCGAACACCGGGGAGCTGTTTTTT

j_gene: TRBJ2-1
v_gene: TRBV14
abundance: .
d_gene: TRBD1
CDR3aa: CASSPGQGPIPYNEQFF
CDR3nt: TGTGCCAGCAGCCCAGGACAGGGGCCCATCCCCTACAATGAGCAGTTCTTC

j_gene: TRBJ2-2
v_gene: TRBV30
abundance: .
d_gene: TRBD2
CDR3aa: CARDLSGRNTGELFF
CDR3nt: TGTGCCCGCGACCTTAGCGGGAGGAACACCGGGGAGCTGTTTTTT

j_gene: TRBJ2-7
v_gene: TRBV27
abundance: once
d_gene: .
CDR3aa: CASSLSFGGHSSYEQYF
CDR3nt: TGTGCCAGCAGTTTATCGTTCGGGGGACACAGCTCCTACGAGCAGTACTTC

j_gene: TRBJ2-5
v_gene: TRBV2
abundance: once
d_gene: TRBD2
CDR3aa: CASSVLGTSGQETQYF
CDR3nt: TGTGCCAGCAGTGTTCTCGGGACTAGCGGGCAAGAGACCCAGTACTTC

j_gene: TRBJ2-1
v_gene: TRBV11-2
abundance: .
d_gene: TRBD2
CDR3aa: CASSVGEREIMVF
CDR3nt: TGTGCCAGCAGCGTCGGTGAGCGGGAGATAATGGTCTTC

j_gene: TRBJ1-1
v_gene: TRBV9
abundance: .
d_gene: .
CDR3aa: CASSVVGAMNTEAFF
CDR3nt: TGTGCCAGCAGCGTAGTTGGGGCGATGAACACTGAAGCTTTCTTT

j_gene: TRBJ2-1
v_gene: TRBV11-2
abundance: .
d_gene: TRBD2
CDR3aa: CASRIGGRGLDEQFF
CDR3nt: TGTGCCAGCAGGATTGGGGGGAGGGGTTTGGATGAGCAGTTCTTC

j_gene: TRBJ2-1
v_gene: TRBV29-1
abundance: .
d_gene: .
CDR3aa: CSVRGQLGHRNEQFF
CDR3nt: TGCAGCGTTAGGGGCCAACTAGGGCATCGGAATGAGCAGTTCTTC

j_gene: TRBJ2-7
v_gene: TRBV19
abundance: few
d_gene: .
CDR3aa: CASSIRQDGYEQYF
CDR3nt: TGTGCCAGTAGTATACGGCAGGACGGCTACGAGCAGTACTTC

j_gene: TRBJ2-1
v_gene: TRBV6-5
abundance: .
d_gene: TRBD2
CDR3aa: CASRMGLNSYNEQFF
CDR3nt: TGTGCCAGCAGGATGGGACTAAACTCCTACAATGAGCAGTTCTTC

j_gene: TRBJ2-4
v_gene: TRBV11-2
abundance: .
d_gene: TRBD1
CDR3aa: CASSLTGAILAKNIQYF
CDR3nt: TGTGCCAGCAGCTTGACAGGGGCGATACTAGCCAAAAACATTCAGTACTTC

j_gene: TRBJ2-1
v_gene: TRBV18
abundance: .
d_gene: TRBD2
CDR3aa: CASSPPGLAGGGTYNEQFF
CDR3nt: TGTGCCAGCTCACCACCGGGACTAGCGGGAGGAGGAACCTACAATGAGCAGTTCTTC

j_gene: TRBJ2-1
v_gene: TRBV28
abundance: .
d_gene: .
CDR3aa: CASLEPGTNEQFF
CDR3nt: TGTGCCAGCTTAGAACCTGGCACCAATGAGCAGTTCTTC

j_gene: TRBJ1-4
v_gene: TRBV7-9
abundance: .
d_gene: TRBD1
CDR3aa: CASSFVQGPNEKLFF
CDR3nt: TGTGCCAGCAGCTTTGTACAGGGGCCGAATGAAAAACTGTTTTTT